Listed here are 25 T cell receptor beta chains from one sample, sequenced in a study of T cells in Graves' hyperthyroidism and ophthalmopathy. RNA transcripts yielded amplified TCR beta CDR3 regions. The HTBI primer set was used in a first-round RT-PCR of the TCR CDR3. Using its own MiXCR run on the multiplex PCR reads, TCRdb lists one record per CDR3 protein. The table includes roughly 750,000 distinct CDR3 sequences, 16% detected once. The sequenced sample was blood. Source of these receptors: a man younger than 35 with Graves' hyperthyroidism.

This clonotype was detected a few times. One end of the junction does not line up with germline, which may come from a read error. The chain recombines TRBV29-1 with TRBJ2-3; TRBD2 matches at 14 bases. CDR1 and CDR2 from the germline V gene are SQVTM and ANQGSEA. The CDR3 is 16 residues long. The CDR3 protein is CSVEGTSGRSTDTQYF. CDR3 in DNA: TGCAGCGTAGAAGGGACTAGCGGGAGAAGCACAGATACGCAGTATTTT.

This chain links TRBV19 with TRBJ1-4; possible D gene TRBD1, 5 bases. The germline V and J ends were trimmed by 3 bases and 7 bases, with 12 bases remaining between them. The CDR3 is 14 amino acids. Germline values: CDR1 LNHDA, CDR2 SQIVND (reference sequence). CDR3 amino acids: CASSMDPRGEKLFF. CDR3 DNA: TGTGCCAGTAGTATGGATCCGAGGGGTGAAAAACTGTTTTTT.

Regarding this clonotype: A much larger clone differs by one base, so this may be a read error. The chain couples TRBV15 to TRBJ2-1; 8 bases are shared with TRBD2. Near its end, the DNA agrees better with TRBJ2-7, so the J call may be wrong. Germline CDR1 and CDR2: LNHNV and YYDKDF (reference sequence). The length of the CDR3 is 16 residues. CDR3 residues: CATSLSSGYIYNEQYF. Written as DNA, the CDR3 is TGTGCCACCAGCTTATCTAGCGGGTACATCTACAATGAGCAGTACTTC.

Comment on this clonotype: Since no conserved phenylalanine or tryptophan closes the CDR3, a read error is the likely cause. The V gene is TRBV5-5, the J gene TRBJ2-7; 9 bases agree with TRBD1. The CDR3 consists of 14 residues. Trimming took 2 bases from V and 3 from J; bases not matched to a gene: 3. From germline, CDR1 is SGHKS and CDR2 YYEKEE (reference sequence). In DNA form, the CDR3 reads TGTGCCAGCAGCTTTCCGGGACAGGGCTACGAGCAGTACCTC. As protein: CASSFPGQGYEQYL.

There are a few counts of this clonotype. CDR3 in amino acids: CSRLRGYEQYF. For the CDR3, the DNA is TGCAGTCGGTTGCGGGGCTACGAGCAGTACTTC. The rearrangement links TRBV20-1 to TRBJ2-7, with D perhaps TRBD2 (6 bases). The germline V and J ends were trimmed by 8 bases and 3 bases, with 11 bases remaining between them. Germline V gene lookup returns CDR1 DFQATT and CDR2 SNEGSKA (reference sequence). This CDR3 contains 11 residues.

To note about this clonotype: Given a much more abundant clone one base away, this may be a read error. In this CDR3 the conserved last residue, phenylalanine or tryptophan, is missing, so a read error is likely. The V call is TRBV2, the J call TRBJ1-3; no clear D gene. The CDR3 is 11 residues long. Trimming stripped 6 bases from V and 7 bases from J, with 7 bases between. The germline V gene encodes CDR1 SNHLY and CDR2 FYNNEI. The CDR3 DNA sequence: TGTGCCAGCAGAGTCGGGAACACCATATATCTT. It encodes CASRVGNTIYL.

The chain recombines TRBV6-5 with TRBJ2-2; tentatively, D is TRBD2 (7 bases). This CDR3 has 16 residues. The V and J ends lost 4 bases and 1 base respectively, with 13 bases between them. Germline-derived CDR1 and CDR2 are MNHEY and SVGAGI. This CDR3 reads CASSWGRGGNTGELFF. The CDR3 DNA is TGTGCCAGCAGTTGGGGTAGGGGGGGGAACACCGGGGAGCTGTTTTTT.

This clonotype was counted between two and nine times. The V and J genes are TRBV19 and TRBJ1-5; 12 bases line up with TRBD1. This CDR3 is built from 19 residues. In germline, CDR1 is LNHDA, CDR2 SQIVND (reference sequence). Trimming removed 5 bases from V and 2 bases from J; junction bases left unmatched: 13. CDR3 region: CASSPGPGQGAGGNQPQHF. The DNA for the CDR3 is TGTGCCAGTAGTCCTGGTCCGGGACAGGGGGCAGGGGGCAATCAGCCCCAGCATTTT.

At least ten counts were recorded for this clonotype. This rearrangement joins TRBV28 to TRBJ1-1, with no clear D. This CDR3 contains 12 residues. Germline V gene data show CDR1 as MDHEN and CDR2 as SYDVKM. V was trimmed by 3 bases and J by 10 bases, leaving 12 bases between them. In nucleotides, the CDR3 is TGTGCCAGCAGTTTGATGCTGAAAAGAGCTTTCTTT. Amino acids: CASSLMLKRAFF.

Only a few counts were recorded for this clonotype. This chain links TRBV6-2 or TRBV6-3 with TRBJ1-1; TRBD1 matches 7 bases. The CDR3 has 16 amino acids. Unmatched junction bases numbered 13, after V lost 9 bases and J lost 0 bases. Per germline, CDR1 MNHEY and CDR2 SVGEGT. In DNA, the CDR3 is TGTGCCAGTCGACGGACAGGCGGAGTTATGAACACTGAAGCTTTCTTT. It yields the protein CASRRTGGVMNTEAFF.

This clonotype has a count of ten or more. In nucleotides, the CDR3 is TGTGCCAGCAGCCAAGGGACAGGGGGCGACGAAAACATTCAGTACTTC. The encoded protein is CASSQGTGGDENIQYF. V and J are TRBV3-1 and TRBJ2-4; 11 bases fit TRBD1. Germline V gene lookup returns CDR1 LGHDT and CDR2 YNNKEL (reference sequence). CDR3 length equals 16 residues. V lost 1 base and J lost 5; bases outside the gene matches: 4. The whole variable domain, filled in from reference TRBV3-1 and TRBJ2-4, reads DTAVSQTPKYLVTQMGNDKSIKCEQNLGHDTMYWYKQDSKKFLKIMFSYNNKELIINETVPNRFSPKSPDKAHLNLHINSLELGDSAVYFCASSQGTGGDENIQYFGAGTRLSVL.

This clonotype was seen repeatedly, ten times or more. The chain is built from TRBV6-2 or TRBV6-3 and TRBJ1-1; perhaps TRBD1 as D (5 bases). Deletions cut 0 bases from V and 0 bases from J, with 14 bases between. This CDR3 spans 17 amino acids. Germline V gives CDR1 MNHEY, CDR2 SVGEGT. CDR3 nucleotide sequence: TGTGCCAGCAGTTACTCGCCAGGGTATAGGATGAACACTGAAGCTTTCTTT. It yields the protein CASSYSPGYRMNTEAFF.

This clonotype was detected a few times. The rearrangement uses TRBV9 and TRBJ2-7, with D possibly matching TRBD2 (6 bases). Trimming pared 2 bases from V and 0 bases from J, leaving 12 bases between. This CDR3 has 15 amino acids. The V gene's germline CDR1 is SGDLS and CDR2 YYNGEE. The CDR3 coding sequence is TGTGCCAGCAGCGTCGGGACGACTAGCTCCTACGAGCAGTACTTC. This encodes CASSVGTTSSYEQYF.

The chain uses TRBV19 and TRBJ2-1; 10 bases are a match to TRBD1. The ends lost 8 bases at V and 8 bases at J; junction bases unmatched: 9. The V gene's germline CDR1 is LNHDA and CDR2 SQIVND (reference sequence). The CDR3 extends over 14 amino acids. CDR3 sequence: CASDPGQGLHEQFF. CDR3 DNA sequence: TGTGCCAGTGACCCGGGACAGGGGCTCCATGAGCAGTTCTTC.

This clonotype was detected a few times. The V and J genes are TRBV20-1 and TRBJ1-2; a weak D match, TRBD1 (5 bases). Germline CDR1 is DFQATT and CDR2 is SNEGSKA (reference sequence). Trimming pared 7 bases from V and 0 bases from J, leaving 12 bases between. This CDR3 is built from 13 residues. The CDR3 bases are TGCAGTGTGTTTCTGGGACCTAACTATGGCTACACCTTC. Protein product: CSVFLGPNYGYTF.

Turning to this clonotype: Just one base apart from a much larger clone, this may be a read error. This chain joins TRBV28 and TRBJ2-4; either TRBD1 or TRBD2 may fit D (6 bases each). The ends were cut back, 2 bases at V and 2 bases at J, with 16 bases in the middle. Germline V lookup: CDR1 MDHEN, CDR2 SYDVKM. The CDR3 has 17 residues. CDR3: CASSLPRTGATKNIQYF. CDR3 bases: TGTGCCAGCAGTTTACCCCGGACGGGGGCGACCAAAAACATTCAGTACTTC.

This clonotype was observed at least ten times. The V and J genes are TRBV20-1 and TRBJ2-7; 9 bases are shared with TRBD1. Germline CDR1 reads DFQATT; CDR2 reads SNEGSKA (reference sequence). The V and J ends lost 1 base and 6 bases, in that order; junction bases with no gene match: 4. The CDR3 has 13 amino acids. The CDR3 protein is CSARGDRESEQYF. In DNA, the CDR3 is TGCAGTGCTAGAGGGGACAGGGAGAGCGAGCAGTACTTC.

This clonotype was seen many times. The genes are TRBV2 and TRBJ1-1; D is possibly TRBD1 (5 bases). CDR1 and CDR2 (germline): SNHLY, FYNNEI. The CDR3 extends over 13 amino acids. Trimming removed 5 bases from V and 1 base from J, with 8 bases in between. The chain's CDR3 is CASSQDTNTEAFF. CDR3 DNA sequence: TGTGCCAGCAGTCAGGACACGAACACTGAAGCTTTCTTT.

The rearrangement uses TRBV24-1 and TRBJ2-1, with TRBD2 identical over 7 bases. Germline CDR1 is KGHDR and CDR2 is SFDVKD. V shed 3 bases and J 0 bases; nucleotides not matched to a gene: 4. CDR3 length: 16 residues. CDR3 sequence reads: CATSDPASGSYNEQFF. CDR3 sequence (DNA): TGTGCCACCAGTGATCCAGCTAGCGGCTCCTACAATGAGCAGTTCTTC.

This clonotype has more than one count but fewer than ten. The chain is built from TRBV15 and TRBJ1-5, with unresolved D. V lost 1 base and J lost 9, with 13 bases in between. This CDR3 is 14 amino acids long. Germline V gene lookup returns CDR1 LNHNV and CDR2 YYDKDF (reference sequence). The CDR3 sequence is CATSRGVGIAPQHF. The CDR3 DNA is TGTGCCACCAGCAGAGGGGTGGGAATTGCGCCCCAGCATTTT.

This clonotype was counted ten times or more. The CDR3 spells CASSRTGPGNTIYF. The DNA for the CDR3 is TGTGCCAGCAGTCGGACAGGGCCTGGAAACACCATATATTTT. The rearrangement uses TRBV12-3 or TRBV12-4 and TRBJ1-3; 8 bases line up with TRBD1. The trim removed 5 bases at V and 2 bases at J, leaving 2 bases unmatched. CDR3 length equals 14 residues.

This chain joins TRBV5-6 and TRBJ2-7; 12 nucleotides line up with TRBD2. This CDR3 is built from 19 residues. V shed 4 bases and J 3 bases; nucleotides not matched to a gene: 17. CDR1 is SGHDT and CDR2 is YYEEEE in the germline V gene. CDR3 amino acids: CASSRSSTSGSDPYYEQYF. The DNA of the CDR3 is TGTGCCAGCAGCCGCTCTTCGACTAGCGGGAGCGACCCCTACTACGAGCAGTACTTC.

This clonotype was detected many times. The rearrangement links TRBV11-2 to TRBJ2-2, with TRBD1 matching 11 bases. The junction had 2 bases not matched to a gene; V was cut back by 4 bases and J by 4 bases. Per germline, CDR1 SGHAT and CDR2 FQNNGV. CDR3 length: 15 amino acids. The CDR3 nucleotides are TGTGCCAGCAGCTGGGGGACAGGGGGCACCGGGGAGCTGTTTTTT. Encoded protein: CASSWGTGGTGELFF.

This clonotype was seen repeatedly, ten times or more. The CDR3 region has the DNA TGTGCCAGCAGTTTACCCCCCGGGGGCAGTAACACTGAAGCTTTCTTT. As protein: CASSLPPGGSNTEAFF. This chain connects TRBV27 to TRBJ1-1; D might be TRBD1 (6 bases). The V gene lost 2 bases and the J gene lost 2 bases, with 15 bases spanning the gap. This CDR3 has 16 amino acids. The germline CDR1 and CDR2 sequences are MNHEY and SMNVEV (reference sequence).

This clonotype was counted between two and nine times. This sequence joins TRBV10-2 and TRBJ1-3; no reliable D call. This CDR3 is built from 17 residues. Trimming left V 5 bases short and J 4 bases short, with 21 bases between. Germline CDR1 reads WSHSY; CDR2 reads SAAADI. The CDR3 loop reads CASSPAVTLFAGNTIYF. The CDR3 nucleotides read TGCGCCAGCAGTCCCGCGGTTACTCTCTTCGCCGGAAACACCATATATTTT.